This TCR beta chain was identified in a study of beta chain features in type 1 diabetes. Study background: Patients and healthy donors were similar in age, gender and cell yields.

Regarding the study as a whole: Type 1 diabetes patients showed a moderate but significant shortening of TCRB CDR3s in all four CD4+ subsets.

Germline V gene data show CDR1 as GTSNPN and CDR2 as SVGIG (reference sequence). Trimming took 3 bases from V and 6 from J; bases not matched to a gene: 11. This CDR3 spans 15 amino acids. This clone was counted a few times. The antigen is not known. Investigators reverse transcribed all isolated RNA, so they sequenced expressed TCRB transcripts. Only in-frame clones appear in the TCRdb table, and some are missing; sequencing was by immunoSEQ multiplex PCR. Here the sample spans 200,000 to 250,000 clones, approximately 13% being singletons. The chain carries TRBV30 and TRBJ1-5, with TRBD1 matching over 7 bases. The material sequenced was naive CD4+ T cells from blood. The clonotype comes from a man aged 25-40 years with type 1 diabetes. DNA of the CDR3: TGTGCCTGGAGCCCGACAGGGTTGACGAGTCAGCCCCAGCATTTT. Translated, it gives CAWSPTGLTSQPQHF.